The 26 T cell receptor beta chains reported below all come from one sample, sequenced in a study of technical replicates of blood from a few donors. The repertoire was sequenced with immunoSEQ multiplex PCR; TCRdb's copy has only in-frame clones and lacks some. The repertoire has nearly 70,000 clones, 80% to 95% of them found once; the top ten carry roughly 4.7%. Sample: PBMCs. Receptor source: a human donor in good health. Some clones in this sample may be carry-over from other donors' samples.

The rearrangement uses TRBV4-2 and TRBJ2-5; D is unresolved. Trimming pared 5 bases from V and 4 bases from J, leaving 11 bases between. CDR1 LGHNA and CDR2 YNFKEQ come from the germline V gene. The length of the CDR3 is 13 residues. The CDR3, as DNA: TGTGCCAGCAGCTTTCAGCTAGGAGAGACCCAGTACTTC. This translates into CASSFQLGETQYF.

This chain connects TRBV5-1 to TRBJ2-5, with 8 bases lining up with TRBD1. Trimming removed 4 bases from V and 0 bases from J; junction bases left unmatched: 8. Germline values: CDR1 SGHRS, CDR2 YFSETQ. The CDR3 has 16 residues. DNA for the CDR3: TGCGCCAGCAGCACCGGACAGGGAATGTACCAAGAGACCCAGTACTTC. It translates to CASSTGQGMYQETQYF. Drawing the rest from reference TRBV5-1 and TRBJ2-5, the complete variable domain is KAGVTQTPRYLIKTRGQQVTLSCSPISGHRSVSWYQQTPGQGLQFLFEYFSETQRNKGNFPGRFSGRQFSNSRSEMNVSTLELGDSALYLCASSTGQGMYQETQYFGPGTRLLVL.

The genes are TRBV14 and TRBJ2-5; TRBD1 aligns across 7 bases. The CDR3 runs to 13 residues. V was pared by 6 bases and J by 5 bases, with 6 bases of the junction left unmatched. CDR1 is SGHDN and CDR2 is FVKESK in the germline V gene. The chain's CDR3 is CASSLGQWETQYF. The CDR3 DNA reads as TGTGCCAGCAGTTTGGGACAGTGGGAGACCCAGTACTTC.

The V and J genes are TRBV5-8 and TRBJ2-1; the match to TRBD2 covers 11 bases. Per germline, CDR1 SGHTS and CDR2 YDEGEE. The CDR3 has 16 amino acids. V shed 6 bases, J shed 5 bases, and the junction held 10 bases outside the gene matches. The CDR3 nucleotides read TGTGCCAGCACCATACAAATAGCGGGGGGGCACAATGAGCAGTTCTTC. This sequence encodes CASTIQIAGGHNEQFF.

The chain uses TRBV29-1 and TRBJ2-7, with D maybe TRBD1 (6 bases). V was clipped by 6 bases and J by 2 bases, with 11 bases between them. The germline CDR1 and CDR2 sequences are SQVTM and ANQGSEA. The CDR3 totals 12 residues. The CDR3 sequence is CSVVQGTYEQYF. The CDR3 nucleotides read TGCAGCGTCGTACAGGGCACCTACGAGCAGTACTTC.

The genes are TRBV7-6 and TRBJ2-1; a possible D gene is TRBD2 (6 bases). The germline V gene has CDR1 SGHVS and CDR2 FNYEAQ. V shed 1 base and J shed 10 bases, with 17 bases lying between them. The CDR3 is 15 amino acids. The CDR3 region is CASSLGASVTQEQFF. CDR3 DNA: TGTGCCAGCAGCTTAGGGGCTAGCGTAACTCAGGAGCAGTTCTTC.

CDR3 region: CASSDRGTYYGYTF. DNA for the CDR3: TGTGCCAGCAGTGACAGGGGGACGTACTATGGCTACACCTTC. The chain joins TRBV28 to TRBJ1-2; 9 positions match TRBD1. V lost 5 bases to trimming and J lost 3 bases; unmatched junction nucleotides: 4. The CDR3 loop spans 14 amino acids. Germline assignment: CDR1 MDHEN and CDR2 SYDVKM.

The chain couples TRBV19 to TRBJ1-5, with TRBD1 as a possible D gene (5 bases). The V end lost 7 bases, the J end lost 3 bases, and 13 bases lay between the germline ends. Per germline, CDR1 LNHDA and CDR2 SQIVND (reference sequence). There are 14 residues in the CDR3. The CDR3 nucleotides read TGTGCCAGTAACCGTGGGGCGTTCAATCAGCCCCAGCATTTT. Translating it yields CASNRGAFNQPQHF.

CDR3 loop: CAISESTSGEETQYF. In nucleotides, the CDR3 is TGTGCCATCAGTGAGTCAACTAGCGGAGAAGAGACCCAGTACTTC. This rearrangement joins TRBV10-3 to TRBJ2-5, with 8 bases lining up with TRBD2. Per germline, CDR1 ENHRY and CDR2 SYGVKD. Trimming cost V 0 bases and J 3 bases; bases outside gene matches: 3. The CDR3 covers 15 residues.

The CDR3 coding sequence is TGTGCCATCAGTCAAGACAGGGCTGTCTCCTACGAGCAGTACTTC. Amino acids: CAISQDRAVSYEQYF. V usage is TRBV10-3 and J usage is TRBJ2-7, with 7 bases identical to TRBD1. The V and J ends lost 5 bases and 0 bases, in that order; junction bases with no gene match: 7. In germline, CDR1 is ENHRY, CDR2 SYGVKD. The CDR3 has 15 residues.

V is TRBV19 and J is TRBJ2-1, with 7 bases lining up with TRBD2. The CDR3 is 14 amino acids. Germline CDR1 LNHDA, CDR2 SQIVND (reference sequence). Trimming cost V 7 bases and J 1 base; bases outside gene matches: 4. CDR3 nucleotides: TGTGCCAGTACGGTGGGGGGGTCCTACAATGAGCAGTTCTTC. This translates into CASTVGGSYNEQFF.

The chain is built from TRBV30 and TRBJ1-6, with D possibly being TRBD1 (5 bases). This CDR3 region has 13 residues. The V gene's germline CDR1 is GTSNPN and CDR2 SVGIG (reference sequence). The V end was cut by 1 base, the J end by 10 bases, with 11 bases between. CDR3 loop: CAWSARVGSPLHF. DNA for the CDR3: TGTGCCTGGAGTGCCAGGGTCGGCTCACCCCTCCACTTT.

This chain links TRBV27 with TRBJ2-1; D gene uncertain. The CDR3 runs 14 residues. The ends were cut back, 0 bases at V and 5 bases at J, with 8 bases in the middle. The germline gives CDR1 MNHEY, CDR2 SMNVEV (reference sequence). The CDR3 DNA reads as TGTGCCAGCAGTTTATCGTACTTTAACAATGAGCAGTTCTTC. Amino acids: CASSLSYFNNEQFF.

This sequence joins TRBV30 and TRBJ2-7, with a weak D call TRBD1 (7 bases). The CDR3 sequence is 12 residues long. The V end lost 6 bases, the J end lost 3 bases, and 12 bases lay between the germline ends. Germline CDR1 and CDR2: GTSNPN and SVGIG (reference sequence). CDR3 amino acids: CACNRGGYEQYF. CDR3 nucleotides: TGTGCCTGCAACAGGGGAGGCTACGAGCAGTACTTC.

The chain joins TRBV21-1 to TRBJ2-3; TRBD1 is taken as the D call from the table, unchecked against the DNA. TRBV21-1 is an annotated pseudogene. The CDR3 totals 15 residues. For the CDR3, the DNA is TGTGCCAGCAGCAAAGTTTTAGGGGGCAAGGATACGCAGTATTTT. Translation: CASSKVLGGKDTQYF.

This clone was detected only once. The rearrangement joins TRBV2 to TRBJ2-1; D gene unclear. Germline CDR1 SNHLY, CDR2 FYNNEI. V was clipped by 6 bases and J by 8 bases, with 8 bases between them. This CDR3 spans 11 amino acids. For the CDR3, the DNA is TGTGCCAGCAGCTATTCCCATGAGCAGTTCTTC. It is translated as CASSYSHEQFF.

This clone appeared once. The J gene is TRBJ2-5, the V gene TRBV4-1; 9 bases are a match to TRBD2. The V gene's germline CDR1 is MGHRA and CDR2 YSYEKL. The CDR3 spans 19 residues. The junction had 16 bases not matched to a gene; V was cut back by 4 bases and J by 1 base. The CDR3 sequence is CASSPGFGSGGTFQETQYF. DNA for the CDR3: TGCGCCAGCAGCCCCGGATTTGGCAGCGGGGGGACATTCCAAGAGACCCAGTACTTC.

The chain uses TRBV7-2 and TRBJ2-7; D is perhaps TRBD2 (5 bases). CDR3 length equals 15 residues. Germline CDR1 is SGHTA and CDR2 is FQGNSA. Deletions cut 8 bases from V and 7 bases from J, with 24 bases between. This CDR3 is CASQPSRDQVSEQYF. The CDR3 region has the DNA TGTGCCAGCCAACCTTCCCGGGATCAAGTTTCTGAGCAGTACTTC.

V is TRBV5-4 and J is TRBJ2-5; D might be TRBD2 (5 bases). The CDR3 length is 15 residues. Germline CDR1 and CDR2: SGHNT and YYREEE (reference sequence). V lost 3 bases and J lost 2, with 14 bases in between. Written as DNA, the CDR3 is TGTGCCAGCAGCTCCGGGCCAGCGGCACAAGAGACCCAGTACTTC. Amino acid sequence: CASSSGPAAQETQYF.

The V and J genes are TRBV29-1 and TRBJ1-2; 10 nucleotides agree with TRBD1. The CDR3 has 14 amino acids. The V and J ends lost 1 base and 5 bases, in that order; junction bases with no gene match: 4. Germline V CDR1 and CDR2: SQVTM, ANQGSEA. The CDR3 DNA follows: TGCAGCGTTGAAGTTTGGACAGGGGGTTATGGCTACACCTTC. It yields the protein CSVEVWTGGYGYTF. Combining the CDR3 with reference TRBV29-1 and TRBJ1-2 gives the whole variable domain SAVISQKPSRDICQRGTSLTIQCQVDSQVTMMFWYRQQPGQSLTLIATANQGSEATYESGFVIDKFPISRPNLTFSTLTVSNMSPEDSSIYLCSVEVWTGGYGYTFGSGTRLTVV.

The J gene is TRBJ1-3, the V gene TRBV9; D gene ambiguous. CDR1 and CDR2 from the germline V gene are SGDLS and YYNGEE. The CDR3 is made up of 16 amino acids. Between the trimmed V and J ends, which lost 3 bases and 0 bases, there was a span of 13 bases. The CDR3 region is CASSAGNPSSGNTIYF. DNA for the CDR3: TGTGCCAGCAGCGCAGGAAACCCCAGCTCTGGAAACACCATATATTTT. The full variable domain, completed using reference TRBV9 and TRBJ1-3, is DSGVTQTPKHLITATGQRVTLRCSPRSGDLSVYWYQQSLDQGLQFLIQYYNGEERAKGNILERFSAQQFPDLHSELNLSSLELGDSALYFCASSAGNPSSGNTIYFGEGSWLTVV.

The rearrangement links TRBV14 to TRBJ2-5; 13 positions agree with TRBD2. The CDR3 spans 15 residues. The V and J ends lost 6 bases and 4 bases, in that order; junction bases with no gene match: 5. CDR1 and CDR2 (germline): SGHDN, FVKESK. The CDR3 DNA sequence: TGTGCCAGCAGTCTGCGACTAGCGGGAGGAGAGACCCAGTACTTC. This encodes CASSLRLAGGETQYF.

The chain has TRBV5-6 and TRBJ1-4; possibly TRBD1 for D (5 bases). CDR1 SGHDT and CDR2 YYEEEE come from the germline V gene. V was cut by 1 base and J by 8 bases, with 9 bases left in between. CDR3 length: 13 amino acids. The CDR3 region has the DNA TGTGCCAGCAGCTTGAGGGCAGGGGAAAAACTGTTTTTT. Its protein product is CASSLRAGEKLFF.

The chain joins TRBV10-3 to TRBJ2-6; D gene uncertain. V lost 2 bases, J lost 0 bases, and 5 bases lay in between. Per the germline V gene, CDR1 is ENHRY and CDR2 is SYGVKD. The CDR3 has 15 amino acids. The CDR3 protein is CAISESRSGANVLTF. The CDR3 coding sequence is TGTGCCATCAGTGAGAGCCGCTCTGGGGCCAACGTCCTGACTTTC.

The chain is built from TRBV7-2 and TRBJ1-2; D is unclear. The CDR3 length is 13 residues. Germline CDR1 SGHTA, CDR2 FQGNSA. Trimming shortened V by 3 bases and J by 2 bases, and 7 bases separated the two germline ends. The CDR3 nucleotides read TGTGCCAGCAGCTTTCGGGAGAACTATGGCTACACCTTC. Protein: CASSFRENYGYTF.

The chain recombines TRBV5-4 with TRBJ2-1; 7 bases map to TRBD1. CDR1 and CDR2 from the germline V gene are SGHNT and YYREEE (reference sequence). The CDR3 length is 15 residues. The V and J ends lost 5 bases and 0 bases, in that order; junction bases with no gene match: 5. CDR3 coding DNA: TGTGCCAGCAGGGCCTCAGGGGGCTCCTACAATGAGCAGTTCTTC. Its translation: CASRASGGSYNEQFF. Combining the CDR3 with reference TRBV5-4 and TRBJ2-1 gives the whole variable domain ETGVTQSPTHLIKTRGQQVTLRCSSQSGHNTVSWYQQALGQGPQFIFQYYREEENGRGNFPPRFSGLQFPNYSSELNVNALELDDSALYLCASRASGGSYNEQFFGPGTRLTVL.